This T cell receptor (beta chain) emerged from a study of blood T cell repertoires in COVID-19. Across the whole study: From T cells, B-cell-depleted T cells, or PBMCs came the material, which was cDNA or gDNA.

Under the authors' procedure: The assay estimated nucleated cells by amplifying reference gene primers. Measured with immunoSEQ multiplex PCR; TCRdb has only the in-frame clones, and not every one. The V and J calls and clone size are taken from that table; D and trimming were inferred from the DNA. The sample yields 150,000 or so clones, 85% to 90% seen once. Germline values: CDR1 ENHRY, CDR2 SYGVKD. V lost 3 bases to trimming and J lost 4 bases; unmatched junction nucleotides: 3. This CDR3 spans 15 amino acids. The receptor was derived from a woman aged 40 to 49 with acute or convalescent COVID-19. The sequenced sample was peripheral blood. The chain combines TRBV10-3 with TRBJ2-7; the match to TRBD2 covers 13 bases. CDR3 in amino acids: CAISETSGGVYEQYF. CDR3 bases: TGTGCCATCAGTGAAACTAGCGGGGGGGTGTACGAGCAGTACTTC.